The 3 T cell receptor beta chains below all came from one sample that was sequenced in a study of T cell responses to AZD1222 COVID-19 vaccine. Clones were sequenced by immunoSEQ multiplex PCR, and TCRdb holds only the in-frame ones, with some missing. The sample lists 100,000 to 150,000 clones, roughly 90% occurring once. Source: peripheral blood, taken 28 days after the second dose of the MenACWY control vaccine. The receptors were sampled from an adult who received the MenACWY meningococcal vaccine as a control.

This chain links TRBV4-1 with TRBJ2-5; TRBD2 matches at 14 bases. Germline CDR1 reads MGHRA; CDR2 reads YSYEKL. V shed 0 bases, J shed 3 bases, and the junction held 3 bases outside the gene matches. The CDR3 is made up of 17 amino acids. CDR3 residues: CASSQDAGLAGEETQYF. The CDR3 DNA is TGCGCCAGCAGCCAAGATGCGGGACTAGCGGGGGAAGAGACCCAGTACTTC.

This clone was picked up one time. This chain links TRBV5-4 with TRBJ1-2; D may be TRBD1 (5 bases). The CDR3 is made up of 13 amino acids. Germline V gene data show CDR1 as SGHNT and CDR2 as YYREEE (reference sequence). V dropped 4 bases and J dropped 4 bases, with 11 bases sitting between them. CDR3 bases: TGTGCCAGCAGCGGTGGGGGGATCTATGGCTACACCTTC. Translated, it gives CASSGGGIYGYTF. The whole variable domain, remainder taken from reference TRBV5-4 and TRBJ1-2, is ETGVTQSPTHLIKTRGQQVTLRCSSQSGHNTVSWYQQALGQGPQFIFQYYREEENGRGNFPPRFSGLQFPNYSSELNVNALELDDSALYLCASSGGGIYGYTFGSGTRLTVV.

V and J are TRBV9 and TRBJ1-2; possible D gene TRBD1, 5 bases. The CDR3 runs to 12 residues. V lost 4 bases and J lost 12, with 16 bases in between. CDR1 is SGDLS and CDR2 is YYNGEE in the germline V gene. CDR3 coding DNA: TGTGCCAGCAGCCCAAGGAACAGGTACAACACCTTC. Its translation: CASSPRNRYNTF.